Described below is a single TCR beta chain sequence and its context. Its matching antigen is unknown. This record comes from a study of cytomegalovirus exposure and HLA in healthy donors. Trimming took 4 bases from V and 9 from J; bases not matched to a gene: 9. Per germline, CDR1 MDHEN and CDR2 SYDVKM. The CDR3 spans 15 residues. Study results and caveats: Later analysis suggested links between common viral pathogens and several top significant clusters.

The PCR ran on 60 Vbeta and 13 Jbeta primers. TCRdb keeps only in-frame clones here, not all; method: immunoSEQ multiplex PCR. The table records around 250,000 clones, 81% of them present only once. The chain recombines TRBV28 with TRBJ2-7, with 13 positions matching TRBD2. The sequence was collected from an older woman in good health and CMV-seropositive. Sequenced material: PBMCs. The chain's CDR3 is CASSSGTSGTLGQYF. CDR3 in DNA: TGTGCCAGCAGTTCGGGGACTAGCGGGACTCTCGGGCAGTACTTC.